This entry is about one T cell receptor (beta chain). Its antigen is not identified. This specimen belongs to a study of CD8+ T cells in alopecia areata. Study-wide points: Scalp sequencing also captures normal skin's resident alphabeta T cells.

Sequencing relied on a cDNA template that was reverse transcribed from extracted RNA. TCRdb keeps only in-frame clones here, not all; method: immunoSEQ multiplex PCR. The sample includes around 210,000 clones, roughly 56% seen only once; the top ten take about 5.3%. Separation by sorting yielded CD4+ and CD8+ T cells from PBMCs. This receptor was obtained from a human donor in good health. Material: CD8+ T cells sorted from blood.

CDR3 in DNA: TGCGCCAGCAGCTTGGAGGGAGCCGGGGGAGAGACCCAGTACTTC. This sequence encodes CASSLEGAGGETQYF. The V gene is TRBV5-1, the J gene TRBJ2-5; a possible D gene is TRBD2 (6 bases). Trimming pared 0 bases from V and 4 bases from J, leaving 13 bases between. Germline-derived CDR1 and CDR2 are SGHRS and YFSETQ. This CDR3 spans 15 amino acids.